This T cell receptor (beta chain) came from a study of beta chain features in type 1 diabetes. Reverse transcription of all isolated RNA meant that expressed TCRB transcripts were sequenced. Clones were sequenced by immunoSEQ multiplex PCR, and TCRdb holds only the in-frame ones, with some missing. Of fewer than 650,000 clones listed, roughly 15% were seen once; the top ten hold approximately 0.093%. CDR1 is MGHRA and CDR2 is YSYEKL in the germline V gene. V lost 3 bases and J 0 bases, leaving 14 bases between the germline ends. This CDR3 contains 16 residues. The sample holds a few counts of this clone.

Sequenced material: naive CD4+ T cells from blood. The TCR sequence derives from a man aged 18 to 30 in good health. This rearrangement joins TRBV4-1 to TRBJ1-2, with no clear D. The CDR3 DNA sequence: TGCGCCAGCAGCCAGCCCACAACGCTAGCTAACTATGGCTACACCTTC. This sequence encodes CASSQPTTLANYGYTF.